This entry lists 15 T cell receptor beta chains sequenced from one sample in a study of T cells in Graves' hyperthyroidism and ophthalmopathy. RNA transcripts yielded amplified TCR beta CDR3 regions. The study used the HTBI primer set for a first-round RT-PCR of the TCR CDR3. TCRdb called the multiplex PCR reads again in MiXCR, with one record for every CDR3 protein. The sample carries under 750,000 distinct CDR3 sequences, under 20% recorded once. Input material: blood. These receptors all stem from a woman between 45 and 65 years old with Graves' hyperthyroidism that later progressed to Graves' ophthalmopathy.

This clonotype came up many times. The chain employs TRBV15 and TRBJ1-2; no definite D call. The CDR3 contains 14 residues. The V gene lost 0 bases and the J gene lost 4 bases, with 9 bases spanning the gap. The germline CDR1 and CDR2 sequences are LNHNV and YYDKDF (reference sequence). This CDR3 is CATSRDRGSYGYTF. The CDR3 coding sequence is TGTGCCACCAGCAGAGATCGAGGGAGCTATGGCTACACCTTC.

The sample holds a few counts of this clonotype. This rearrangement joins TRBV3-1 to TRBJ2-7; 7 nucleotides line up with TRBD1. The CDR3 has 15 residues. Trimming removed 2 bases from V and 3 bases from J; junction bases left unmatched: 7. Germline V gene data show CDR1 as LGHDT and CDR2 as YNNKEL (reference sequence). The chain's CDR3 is CASSQLTGKDYEQYF. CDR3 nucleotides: TGTGCCAGCAGCCAACTGACAGGGAAGGACTACGAGCAGTACTTC.

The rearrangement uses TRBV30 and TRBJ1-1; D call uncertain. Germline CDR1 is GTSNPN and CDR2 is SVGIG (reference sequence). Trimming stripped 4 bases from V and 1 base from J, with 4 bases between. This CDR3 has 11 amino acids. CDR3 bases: TGTGCCTGGAATACGAACACTGAAGCTTTCTTT. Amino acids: CAWNTNTEAFF.

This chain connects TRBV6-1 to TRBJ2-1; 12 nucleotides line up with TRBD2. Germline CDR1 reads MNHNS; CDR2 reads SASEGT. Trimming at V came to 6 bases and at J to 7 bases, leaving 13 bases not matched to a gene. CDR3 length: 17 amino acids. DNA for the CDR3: TGTGCCAGCAGCTCACTAGCGGGGGGCTTTCCCTTAAATGAGCAGTTCTTC. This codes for CASSSLAGGFPLNEQFF.

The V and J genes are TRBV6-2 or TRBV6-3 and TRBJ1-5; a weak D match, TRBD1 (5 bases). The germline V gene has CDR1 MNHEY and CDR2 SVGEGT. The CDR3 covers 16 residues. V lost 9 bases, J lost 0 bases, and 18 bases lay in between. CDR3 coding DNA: TGTGCCAGTACCGGGACGCCCAGCTATAGCAATCAGCCCCAGCATTTT. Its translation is CASTGTPSYSNQPQHF.

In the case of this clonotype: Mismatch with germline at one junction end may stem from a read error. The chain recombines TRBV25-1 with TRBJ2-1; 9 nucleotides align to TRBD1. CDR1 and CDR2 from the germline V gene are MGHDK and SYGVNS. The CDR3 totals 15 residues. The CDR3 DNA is TGTGCCGGCAGTAGAACAGGGGGCACATACAATGAGCAGTTCTTC. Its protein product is CAGSRTGGTYNEQFF.

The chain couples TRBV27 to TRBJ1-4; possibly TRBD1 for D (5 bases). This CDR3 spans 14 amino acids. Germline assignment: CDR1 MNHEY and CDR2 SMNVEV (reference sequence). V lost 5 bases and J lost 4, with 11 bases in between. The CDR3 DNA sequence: TGTGCCAGCAGTCGGGACGGATTTAATGAAAAACTGTTTTTT. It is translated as CASSRDGFNEKLFF.

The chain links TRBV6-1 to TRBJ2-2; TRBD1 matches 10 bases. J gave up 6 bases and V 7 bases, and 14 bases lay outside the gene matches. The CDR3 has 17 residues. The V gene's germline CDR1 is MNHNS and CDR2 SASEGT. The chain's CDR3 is CASIPTRGTGAPGELFF. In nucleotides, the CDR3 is TGTGCCAGCATTCCCACCAGGGGGACAGGGGCCCCCGGGGAGCTGTTTTTT.

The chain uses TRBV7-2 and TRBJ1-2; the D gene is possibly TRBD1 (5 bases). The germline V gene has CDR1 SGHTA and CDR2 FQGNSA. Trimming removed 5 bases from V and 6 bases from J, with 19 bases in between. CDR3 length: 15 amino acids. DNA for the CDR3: TGTGCCAGCAGCCCAGACTCCGGGTCGGGGGATGGCTACACCTTC. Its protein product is CASSPDSGSGDGYTF.

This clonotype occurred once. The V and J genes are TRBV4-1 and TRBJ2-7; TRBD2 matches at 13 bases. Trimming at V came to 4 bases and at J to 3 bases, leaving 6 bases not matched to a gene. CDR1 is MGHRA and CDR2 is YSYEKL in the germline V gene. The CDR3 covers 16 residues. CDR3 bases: TGCGCCAGCAGCCGGGGACTAGCGGGGAAATTCTACGAGCAGTACTTC. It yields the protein CASSRGLAGKFYEQYF.

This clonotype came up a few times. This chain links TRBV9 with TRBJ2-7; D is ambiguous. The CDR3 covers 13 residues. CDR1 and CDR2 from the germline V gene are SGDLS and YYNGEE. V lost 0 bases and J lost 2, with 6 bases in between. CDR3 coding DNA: TGTGCCAGCAGCGTAGATGTAGCCTACGAGCAGTACTTC. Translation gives CASSVDVAYEQYF.

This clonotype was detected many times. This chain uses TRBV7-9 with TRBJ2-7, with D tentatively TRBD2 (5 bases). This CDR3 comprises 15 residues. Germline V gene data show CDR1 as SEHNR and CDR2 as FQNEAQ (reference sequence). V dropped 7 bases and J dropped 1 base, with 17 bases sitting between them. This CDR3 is CASIQSGVASYEQYF. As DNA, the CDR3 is TGTGCCAGCATTCAATCCGGGGTTGCGTCCTACGAGCAGTACTTC. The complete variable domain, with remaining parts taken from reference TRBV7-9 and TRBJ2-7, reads DTGVSQNPRHKITKRGQNVTFRCDPISEHNRLYWYRQTLGQGPEFLTYFQNEAQLEKSRLLSDRFSAERPKGSFSTLEIQRTEQGDSAMYLCASIQSGVASYEQYFGPGTRLTVT.

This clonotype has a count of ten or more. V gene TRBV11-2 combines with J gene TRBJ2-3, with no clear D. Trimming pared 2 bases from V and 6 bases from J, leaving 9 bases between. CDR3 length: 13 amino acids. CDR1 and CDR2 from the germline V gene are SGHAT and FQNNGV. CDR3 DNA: TGTGCCAGCAGCTTAATTCTATTCGATACGCAGTATTTT. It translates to CASSLILFDTQYF.

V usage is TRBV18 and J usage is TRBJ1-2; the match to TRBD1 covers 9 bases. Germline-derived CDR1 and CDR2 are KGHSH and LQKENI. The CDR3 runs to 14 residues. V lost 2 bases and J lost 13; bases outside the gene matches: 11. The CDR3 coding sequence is TGTGCCAGCTCACCAGCGGGACAGGGAGATGTAGGCACCTTC. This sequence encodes CASSPAGQGDVGTF.

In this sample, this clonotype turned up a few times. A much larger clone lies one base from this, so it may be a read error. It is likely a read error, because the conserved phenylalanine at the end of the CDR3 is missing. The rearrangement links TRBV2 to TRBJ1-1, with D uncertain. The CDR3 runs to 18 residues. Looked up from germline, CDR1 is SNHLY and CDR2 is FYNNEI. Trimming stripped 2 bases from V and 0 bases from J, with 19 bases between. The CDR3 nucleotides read TGTGCCAGCAGTGAAAGTACGGAGTCTTCTCCAGTGAACACTGAAGCTTTCTCT. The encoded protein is CASSESTESSPVNTEAFS.